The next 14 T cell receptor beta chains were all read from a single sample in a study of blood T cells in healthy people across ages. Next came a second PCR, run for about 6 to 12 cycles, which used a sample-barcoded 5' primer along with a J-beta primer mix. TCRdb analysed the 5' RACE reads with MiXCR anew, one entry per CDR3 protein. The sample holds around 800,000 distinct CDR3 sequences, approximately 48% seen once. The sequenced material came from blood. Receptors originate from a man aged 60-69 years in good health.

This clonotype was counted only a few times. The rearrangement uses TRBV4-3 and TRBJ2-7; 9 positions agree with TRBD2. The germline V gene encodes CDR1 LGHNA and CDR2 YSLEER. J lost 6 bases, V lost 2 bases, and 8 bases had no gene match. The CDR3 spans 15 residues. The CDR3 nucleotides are TGCGCCAGCAGCCAAACCGGGACTAGCTCTACCGAGCAGTACTTC. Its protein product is CASSQTGTSSTEQYF.

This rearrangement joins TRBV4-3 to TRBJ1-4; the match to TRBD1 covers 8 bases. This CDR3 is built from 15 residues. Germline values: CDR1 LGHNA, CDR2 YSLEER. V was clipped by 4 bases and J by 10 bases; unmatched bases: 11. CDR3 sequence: CASSRLEATGAKLFF. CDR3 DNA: TGCGCCAGCAGCCGCCTGGAGGCGACAGGGGCAAAACTGTTTTTT.

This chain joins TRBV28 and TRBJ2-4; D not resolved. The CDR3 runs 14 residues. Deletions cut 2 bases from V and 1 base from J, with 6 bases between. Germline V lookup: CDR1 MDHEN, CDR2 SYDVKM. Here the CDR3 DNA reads TGTGCCAGCAGTTTACGGGTGGCCAAAAACATTCAGTACTTC. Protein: CASSLRVAKNIQYF.

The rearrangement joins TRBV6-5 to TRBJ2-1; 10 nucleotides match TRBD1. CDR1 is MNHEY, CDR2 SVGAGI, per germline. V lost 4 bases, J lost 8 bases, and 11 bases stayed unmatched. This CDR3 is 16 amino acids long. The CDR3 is CASSSQPGQGRHEQFF. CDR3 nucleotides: TGTGCCAGCAGTTCCCAACCGGGACAGGGGCGTCATGAGCAGTTCTTC.

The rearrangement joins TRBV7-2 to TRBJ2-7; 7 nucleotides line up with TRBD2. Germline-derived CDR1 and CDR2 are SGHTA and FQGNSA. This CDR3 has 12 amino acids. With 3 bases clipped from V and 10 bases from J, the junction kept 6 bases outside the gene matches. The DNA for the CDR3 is TGTGCCAGCAGCTTTTTAGCGGGTGATCAGTACTTC. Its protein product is CASSFLAGDQYF.

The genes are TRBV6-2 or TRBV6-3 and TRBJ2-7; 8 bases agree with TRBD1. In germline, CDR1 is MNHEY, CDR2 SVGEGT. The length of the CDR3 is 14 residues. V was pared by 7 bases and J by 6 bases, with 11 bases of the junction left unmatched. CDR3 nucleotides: TGTGCCAGCACCAGCCGGGACAGGCGCTCCGAGCAGTACTTC. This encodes CASTSRDRRSEQYF.

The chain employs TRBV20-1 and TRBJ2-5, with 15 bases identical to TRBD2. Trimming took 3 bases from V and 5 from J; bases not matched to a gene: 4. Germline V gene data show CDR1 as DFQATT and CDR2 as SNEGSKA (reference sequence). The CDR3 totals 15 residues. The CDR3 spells CSASQGTSGRETQYF. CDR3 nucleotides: TGCAGTGCTAGTCAGGGGACTAGCGGGAGGGAGACCCAGTACTTC.

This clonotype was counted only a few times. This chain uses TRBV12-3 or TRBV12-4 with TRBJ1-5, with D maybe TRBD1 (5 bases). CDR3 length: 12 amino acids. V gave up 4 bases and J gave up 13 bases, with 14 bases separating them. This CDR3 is CASSWHRDFQHF. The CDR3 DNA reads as TGTGCCAGCAGTTGGCACCGGGACTTTCAGCATTTT.

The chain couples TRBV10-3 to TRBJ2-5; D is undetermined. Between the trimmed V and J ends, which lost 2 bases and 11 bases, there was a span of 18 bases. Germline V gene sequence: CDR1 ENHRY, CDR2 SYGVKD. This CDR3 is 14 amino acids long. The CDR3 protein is CAISEGQVDNEQYF. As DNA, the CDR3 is TGTGCCATCAGTGAGGGGCAGGTAGACAATGAGCAGTACTTC.

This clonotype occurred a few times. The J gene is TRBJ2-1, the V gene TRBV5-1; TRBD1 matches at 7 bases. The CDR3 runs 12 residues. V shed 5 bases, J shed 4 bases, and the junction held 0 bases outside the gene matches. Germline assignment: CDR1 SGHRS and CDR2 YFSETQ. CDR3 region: CASRGQYNEQFF. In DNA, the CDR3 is TGCGCCAGCAGGGGACAGTACAATGAGCAGTTCTTC. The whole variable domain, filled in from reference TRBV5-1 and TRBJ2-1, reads KAGVTQTPRYLIKTRGQQVTLSCSPISGHRSVSWYQQTPGQGLQFLFEYFSETQRNKGNFPGRFSGRQFSNSRSEMNVSTLELGDSALYLCASRGQYNEQFFGPGTRLTVL.

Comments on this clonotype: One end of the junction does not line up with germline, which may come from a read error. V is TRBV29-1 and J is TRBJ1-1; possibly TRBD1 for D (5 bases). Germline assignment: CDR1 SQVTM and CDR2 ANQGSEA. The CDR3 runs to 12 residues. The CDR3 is CRVASGRTEAFF. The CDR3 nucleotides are TGCCGCGTTGCGTCGGGGCGCACTGAAGCTTTCTTT.

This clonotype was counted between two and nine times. The CDR3 spells CASSYGNSYEQYF. The CDR3 nucleotides are TGTGCCAGCAGTTATGGAAACTCCTACGAGCAGTACTTC. The chain carries TRBV6-6 and TRBJ2-7; D remains ambiguous. CDR3 length: 13 residues. Germline loops: CDR1 MNHNY, CDR2 SVGAGI (reference sequence). Trimming stripped 3 bases from V and 0 bases from J, with 6 bases between.

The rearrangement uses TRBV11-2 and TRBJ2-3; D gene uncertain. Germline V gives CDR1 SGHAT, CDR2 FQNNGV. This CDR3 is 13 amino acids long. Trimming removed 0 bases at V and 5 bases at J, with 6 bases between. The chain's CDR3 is CASSLDLLDTQYF. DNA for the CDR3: TGTGCCAGCAGCTTAGACCTACTAGATACGCAGTATTTT. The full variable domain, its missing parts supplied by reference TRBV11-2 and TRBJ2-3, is EAGVAQSPRYKIIEKRQSVAFWCNPISGHATLYWYQQILGQGPKLLIQFQNNGVVDDSQLPKDRFSAERLKGVDSTLKIQPAKLEDSAVYLCASSLDLLDTQYFGPGTRLTVL.

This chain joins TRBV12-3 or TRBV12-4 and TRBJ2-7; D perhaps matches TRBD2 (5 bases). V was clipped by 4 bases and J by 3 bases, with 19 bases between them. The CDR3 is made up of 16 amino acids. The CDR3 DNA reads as TGTGCCAGCAGTTCACTCGGACGGTCAGGAGGCTACGAGCAGTACTTC. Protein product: CASSSLGRSGGYEQYF.